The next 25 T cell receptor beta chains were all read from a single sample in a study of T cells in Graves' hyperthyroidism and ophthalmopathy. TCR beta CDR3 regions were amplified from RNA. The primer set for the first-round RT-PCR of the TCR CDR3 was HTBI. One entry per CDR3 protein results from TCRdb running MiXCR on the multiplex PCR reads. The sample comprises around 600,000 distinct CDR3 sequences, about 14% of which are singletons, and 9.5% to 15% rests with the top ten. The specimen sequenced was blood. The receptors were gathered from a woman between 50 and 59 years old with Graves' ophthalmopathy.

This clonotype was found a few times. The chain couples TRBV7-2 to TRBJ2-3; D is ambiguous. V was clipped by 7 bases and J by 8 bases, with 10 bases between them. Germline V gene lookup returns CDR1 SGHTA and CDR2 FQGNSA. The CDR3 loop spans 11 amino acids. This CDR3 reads CASTTGGTQYF. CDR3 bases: TGTGCCAGCACCACCGGCGGTACGCAGTATTTT.

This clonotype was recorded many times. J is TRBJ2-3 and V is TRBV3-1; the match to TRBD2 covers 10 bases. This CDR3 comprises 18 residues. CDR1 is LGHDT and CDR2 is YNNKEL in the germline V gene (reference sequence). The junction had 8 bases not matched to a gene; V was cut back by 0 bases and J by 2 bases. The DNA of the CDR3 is TGTGCCAGCAGCCAAGATCCCGGGACTAGCGCCCTCACAGATACGCAGTATTTT. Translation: CASSQDPGTSALTDTQYF.

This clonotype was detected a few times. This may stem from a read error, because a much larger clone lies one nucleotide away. Here the CDR3 DNA reads TGCGCCAGCAGCTTGGCCAGCGGGAGTCCCTACGAGCGGTACTTC. Protein product: CASSLASGSPYERYF. The V call is TRBV5-1, the J call TRBJ2-7; TRBD2 agrees at 8 bases. Per the germline V gene, CDR1 is SGHRS and CDR2 is YFSETQ. CDR3 size: 15 residues. The full variable domain, rest sourced from reference TRBV5-1 and TRBJ2-7, is KAGVTQTPRYLIKTRGQQVTLSCSPISGHRSVSWYQQTPGQGLQFLFEYFSETQRNKGNFPGRFSGRQFSNSRSEMNVSTLELGDSALYLCASSLASGSPYERYFGPGTRLTVT.

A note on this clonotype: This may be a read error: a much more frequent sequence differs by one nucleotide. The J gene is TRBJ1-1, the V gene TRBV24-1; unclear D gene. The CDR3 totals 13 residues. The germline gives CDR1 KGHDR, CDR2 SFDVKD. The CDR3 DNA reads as TGTGTCACCAGTGATTTGAAAGGGATTGAAGCTTTCTTT. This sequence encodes CVTSDLKGIEAFF.

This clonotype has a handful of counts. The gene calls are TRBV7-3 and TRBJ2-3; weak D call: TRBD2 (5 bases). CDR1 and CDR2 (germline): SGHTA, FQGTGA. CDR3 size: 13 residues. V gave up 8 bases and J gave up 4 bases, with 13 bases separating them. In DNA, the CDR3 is TGTGCCAGCCAAAAAACGAGGGCAGATACGCAGTATTTT. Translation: CASQKTRADTQYF.

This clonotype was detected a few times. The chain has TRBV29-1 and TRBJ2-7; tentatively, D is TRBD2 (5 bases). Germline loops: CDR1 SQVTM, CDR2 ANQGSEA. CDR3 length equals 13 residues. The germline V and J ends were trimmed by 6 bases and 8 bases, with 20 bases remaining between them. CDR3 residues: CSVYTRLTQKQYF. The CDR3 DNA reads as TGCAGCGTATATACTAGACTTACTCAAAAGCAGTACTTC.

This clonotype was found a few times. This chain's CDR3 is CASSIGLIAKNIQYF. Here the CDR3 DNA reads TGTGCCAGTAGTATAGGGCTAATAGCCAAAAACATTCAGTACTTC. The chain uses TRBV19 and TRBJ2-4; D gene uncertain. The germline CDR1 and CDR2 sequences are LNHDA and SQIVND (reference sequence). The CDR3 spans 15 residues. V dropped 1 base and J dropped 0 bases, with 7 bases sitting between them.

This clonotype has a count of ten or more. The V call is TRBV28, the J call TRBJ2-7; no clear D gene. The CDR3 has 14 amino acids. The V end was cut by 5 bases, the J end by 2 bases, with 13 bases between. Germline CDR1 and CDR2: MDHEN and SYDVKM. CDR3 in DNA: TGTGCCAGCAGTGGATACCCACCTCCCTACGAGCAGTACTTC. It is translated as CASSGYPPPYEQYF.

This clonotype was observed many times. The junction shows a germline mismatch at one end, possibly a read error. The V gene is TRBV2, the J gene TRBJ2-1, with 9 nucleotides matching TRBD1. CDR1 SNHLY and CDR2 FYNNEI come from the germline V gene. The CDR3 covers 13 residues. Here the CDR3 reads CASTEDRGNEQLF. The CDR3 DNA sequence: TGTGCCAGCACTGAGGACAGGGGCAATGAGCAGCTCTTC.

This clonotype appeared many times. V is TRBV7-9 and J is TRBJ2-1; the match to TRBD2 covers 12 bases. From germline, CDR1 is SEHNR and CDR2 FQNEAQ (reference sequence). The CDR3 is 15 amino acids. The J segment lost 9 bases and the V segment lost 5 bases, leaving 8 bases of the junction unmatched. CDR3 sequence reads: CASSPRTSGMVEQFF. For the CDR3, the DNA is TGTGCCAGCAGCCCCAGGACTAGCGGGATGGTTGAGCAGTTCTTC.

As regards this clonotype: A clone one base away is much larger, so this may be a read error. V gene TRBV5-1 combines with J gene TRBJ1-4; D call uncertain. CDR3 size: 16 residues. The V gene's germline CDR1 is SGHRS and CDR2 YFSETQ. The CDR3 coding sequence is TGCGCCAGCAGCTTGACGGCAGGCCCAACTAATGAAAAACTGGTTTTT. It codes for CASSLTAGPTNEKLVF. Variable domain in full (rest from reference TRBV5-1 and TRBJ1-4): KAGVTQTPRYLIKTRGQQVTLSCSPISGHRSVSWYQQTPGQGLQFLFEYFSETQRNKGNFPGRFSGRQFSNSRSEMNVSTLELGDSALYLCASSLTAGPTNEKLVFGSGTQLSVL.

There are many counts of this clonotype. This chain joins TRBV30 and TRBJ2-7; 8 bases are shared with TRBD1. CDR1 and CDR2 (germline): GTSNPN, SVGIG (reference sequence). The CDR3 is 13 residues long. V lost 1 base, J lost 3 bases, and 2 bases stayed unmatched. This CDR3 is CAWSGQGIYEQYF. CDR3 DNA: TGTGCCTGGAGTGGACAGGGGATCTACGAGCAGTACTTC.

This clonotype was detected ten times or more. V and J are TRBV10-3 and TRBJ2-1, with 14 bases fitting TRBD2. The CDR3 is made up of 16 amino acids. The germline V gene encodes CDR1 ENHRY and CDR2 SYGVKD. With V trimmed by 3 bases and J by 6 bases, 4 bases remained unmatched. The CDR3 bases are TGTGCCATCAGTGATGGGACTAGCGGGAGTGTCAATGAGCAGTTCTTC. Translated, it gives CAISDGTSGSVNEQFF.

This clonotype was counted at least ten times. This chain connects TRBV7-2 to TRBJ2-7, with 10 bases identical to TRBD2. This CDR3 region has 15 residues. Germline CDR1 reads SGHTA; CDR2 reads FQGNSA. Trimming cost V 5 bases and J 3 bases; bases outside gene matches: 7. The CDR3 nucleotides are TGTGCCAGCAGCAAAACTAGCGGGACGGACTACGAGCAGTACTTC. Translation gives CASSKTSGTDYEQYF.

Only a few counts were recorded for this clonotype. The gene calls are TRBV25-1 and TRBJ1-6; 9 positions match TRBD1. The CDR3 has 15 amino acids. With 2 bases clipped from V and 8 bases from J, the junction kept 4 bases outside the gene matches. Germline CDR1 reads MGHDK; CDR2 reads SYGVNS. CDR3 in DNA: TGTGCCAGCAGTGAAATGGGACAGGGCGATTCACCCCTCCACTTT. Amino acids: CASSEMGQGDSPLHF.

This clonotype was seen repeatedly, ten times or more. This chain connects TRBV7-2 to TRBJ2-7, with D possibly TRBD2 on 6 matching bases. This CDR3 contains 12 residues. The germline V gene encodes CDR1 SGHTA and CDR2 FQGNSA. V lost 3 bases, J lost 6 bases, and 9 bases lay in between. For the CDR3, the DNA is TGTGCCAGCAGCTTGACTAGTTTCGAGCAGTACTTC. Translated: CASSLTSFEQYF.

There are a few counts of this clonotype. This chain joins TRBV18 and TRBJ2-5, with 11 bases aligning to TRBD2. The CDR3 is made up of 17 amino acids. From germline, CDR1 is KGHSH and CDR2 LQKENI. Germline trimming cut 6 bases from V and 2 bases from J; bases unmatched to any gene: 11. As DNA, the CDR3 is TGTGCCAGCTCCCAGCTAGCGGGAGGCCCGGAGCAAGAGACCCAGTACTTC. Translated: CASSQLAGGPEQETQYF.

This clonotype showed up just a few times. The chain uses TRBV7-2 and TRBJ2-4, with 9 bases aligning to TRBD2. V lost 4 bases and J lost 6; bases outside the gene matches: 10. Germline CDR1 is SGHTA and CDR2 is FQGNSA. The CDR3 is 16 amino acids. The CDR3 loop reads CASSYSGGPGVNIQYF. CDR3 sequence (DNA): TGTGCCAGCAGCTATAGCGGGGGCCCGGGGGTAAACATTCAGTACTTC. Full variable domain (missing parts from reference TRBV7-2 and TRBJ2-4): GAGVSQSPSNKVTEKGKDVELRCDPISGHTALYWYRQSLGQGLEFLIYFQGNSAPDKSGLPSDRFSAERTGGSVSTLTIQRTQQEDSAVYLCASSYSGGPGVNIQYFGAGTRLSVL.

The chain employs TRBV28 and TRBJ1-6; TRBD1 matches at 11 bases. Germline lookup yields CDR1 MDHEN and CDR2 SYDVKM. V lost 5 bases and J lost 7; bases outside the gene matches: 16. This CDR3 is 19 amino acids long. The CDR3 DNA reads TGTGCCAGCAGTCCAGGGGACAGGGGGATGGGGGCCTTGAATTCACCCCTCCACTTT. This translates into CASSPGDRGMGALNSPLHF.

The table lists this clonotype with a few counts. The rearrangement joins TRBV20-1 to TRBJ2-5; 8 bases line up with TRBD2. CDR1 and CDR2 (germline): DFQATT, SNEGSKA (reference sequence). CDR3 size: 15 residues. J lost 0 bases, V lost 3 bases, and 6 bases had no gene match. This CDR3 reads CSASFQRGYQETQYF. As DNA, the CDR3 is TGCAGTGCTAGCTTCCAGCGGGGGTACCAAGAGACCCAGTACTTC.

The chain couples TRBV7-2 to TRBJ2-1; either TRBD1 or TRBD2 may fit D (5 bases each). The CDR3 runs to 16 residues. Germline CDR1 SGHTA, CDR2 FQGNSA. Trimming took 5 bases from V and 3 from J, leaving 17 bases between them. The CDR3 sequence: CASSPGRAIHYNEQFF. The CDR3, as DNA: TGTGCCAGCAGCCCAGGGCGGGCCATTCACTACAATGAGCAGTTCTTC. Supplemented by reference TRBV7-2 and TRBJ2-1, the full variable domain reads GAGVSQSPSNKVTEKGKDVELRCDPISGHTALYWYRQSLGQGLEFLIYFQGNSAPDKSGLPSDRFSAERTGGSVSTLTIQRTQQEDSAVYLCASSPGRAIHYNEQFFGPGTRLTVL.

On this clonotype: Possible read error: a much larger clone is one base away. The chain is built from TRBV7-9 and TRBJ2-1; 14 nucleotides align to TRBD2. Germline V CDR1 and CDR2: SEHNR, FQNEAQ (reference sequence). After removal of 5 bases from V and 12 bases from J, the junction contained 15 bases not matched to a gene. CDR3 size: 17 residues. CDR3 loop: CASSESSGLAGGGGQFF. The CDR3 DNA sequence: TGTGCCAGCAGCGAATCCTCTGGACTAGCGGGAGGAGGCGGGCAGTTCTTC.

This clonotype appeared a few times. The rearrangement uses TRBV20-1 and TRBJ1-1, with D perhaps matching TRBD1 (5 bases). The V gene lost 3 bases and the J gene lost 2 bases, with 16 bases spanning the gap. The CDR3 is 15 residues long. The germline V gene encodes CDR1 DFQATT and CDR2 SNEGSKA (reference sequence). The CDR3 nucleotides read TGCAGTGCTAGTTCGCCGGGGGGGGGTAACACTGAAGCTTTCTTT. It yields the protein CSASSPGGGNTEAFF.

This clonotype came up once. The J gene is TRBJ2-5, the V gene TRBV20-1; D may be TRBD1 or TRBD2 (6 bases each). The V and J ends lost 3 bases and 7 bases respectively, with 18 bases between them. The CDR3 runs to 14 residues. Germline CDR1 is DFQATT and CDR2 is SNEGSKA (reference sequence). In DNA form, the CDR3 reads TGCAGTGCTAGGTCCAGGCTAGAGGGGGGGACCCAGTACTTC. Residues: CSARSRLEGGTQYF.

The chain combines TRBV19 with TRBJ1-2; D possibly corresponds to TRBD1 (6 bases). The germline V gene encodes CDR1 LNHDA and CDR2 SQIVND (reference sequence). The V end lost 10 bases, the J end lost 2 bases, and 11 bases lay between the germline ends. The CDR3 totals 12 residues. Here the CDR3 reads CATEGVNYGYTF. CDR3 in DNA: TGTGCCACCGAGGGGGTAAACTATGGCTACACCTTC.